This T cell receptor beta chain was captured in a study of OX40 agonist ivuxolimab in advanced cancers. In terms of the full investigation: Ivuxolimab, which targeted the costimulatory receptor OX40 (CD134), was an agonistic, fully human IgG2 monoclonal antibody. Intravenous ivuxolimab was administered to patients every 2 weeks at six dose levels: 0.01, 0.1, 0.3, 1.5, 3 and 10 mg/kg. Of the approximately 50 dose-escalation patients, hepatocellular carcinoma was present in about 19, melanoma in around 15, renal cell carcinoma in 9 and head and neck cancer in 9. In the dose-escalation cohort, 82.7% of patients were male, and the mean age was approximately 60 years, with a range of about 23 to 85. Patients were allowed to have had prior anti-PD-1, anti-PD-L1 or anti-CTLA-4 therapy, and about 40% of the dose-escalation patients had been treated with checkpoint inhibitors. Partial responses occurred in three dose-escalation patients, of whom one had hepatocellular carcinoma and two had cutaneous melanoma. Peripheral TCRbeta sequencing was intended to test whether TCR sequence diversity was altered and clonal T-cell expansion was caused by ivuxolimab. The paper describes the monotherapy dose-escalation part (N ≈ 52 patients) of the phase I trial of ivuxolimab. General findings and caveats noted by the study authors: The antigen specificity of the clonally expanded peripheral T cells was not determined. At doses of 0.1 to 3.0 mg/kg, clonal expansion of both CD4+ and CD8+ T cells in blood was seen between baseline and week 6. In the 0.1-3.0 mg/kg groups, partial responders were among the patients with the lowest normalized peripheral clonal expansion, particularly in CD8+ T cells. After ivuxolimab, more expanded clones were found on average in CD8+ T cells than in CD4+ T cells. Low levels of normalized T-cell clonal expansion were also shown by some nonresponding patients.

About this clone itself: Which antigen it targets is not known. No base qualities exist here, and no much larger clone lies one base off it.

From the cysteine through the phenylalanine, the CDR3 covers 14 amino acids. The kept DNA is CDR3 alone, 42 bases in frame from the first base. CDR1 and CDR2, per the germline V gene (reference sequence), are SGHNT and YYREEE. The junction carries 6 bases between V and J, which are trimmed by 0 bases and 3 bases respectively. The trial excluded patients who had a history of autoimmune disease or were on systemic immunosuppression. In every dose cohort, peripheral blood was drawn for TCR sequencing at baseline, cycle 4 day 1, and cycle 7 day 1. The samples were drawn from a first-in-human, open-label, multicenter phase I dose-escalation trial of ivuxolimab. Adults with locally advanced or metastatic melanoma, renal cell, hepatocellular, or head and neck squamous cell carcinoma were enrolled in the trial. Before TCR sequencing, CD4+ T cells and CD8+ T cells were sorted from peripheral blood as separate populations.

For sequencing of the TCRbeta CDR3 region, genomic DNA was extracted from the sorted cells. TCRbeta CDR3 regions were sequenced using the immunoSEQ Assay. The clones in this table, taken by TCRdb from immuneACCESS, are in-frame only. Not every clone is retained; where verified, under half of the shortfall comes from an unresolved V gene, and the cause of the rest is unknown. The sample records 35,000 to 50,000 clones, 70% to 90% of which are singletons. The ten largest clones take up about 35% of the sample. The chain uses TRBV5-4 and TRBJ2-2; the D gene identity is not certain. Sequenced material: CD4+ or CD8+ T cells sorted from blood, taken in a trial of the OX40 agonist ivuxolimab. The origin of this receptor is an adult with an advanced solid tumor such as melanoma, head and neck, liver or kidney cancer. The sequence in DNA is TGTGCCAGCAGCTTGGCCCAAGACACCGGGGAGCTGTTTTTT. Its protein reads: CASSLAQDTGELFF.